This TCR beta chain was obtained from a study of cytotoxic CD8 clonotypes in ibrutinib-treated CLL. Concerning this clone: Different DNA sequences within this sample yield the same CDR3.

Generated by immunoSEQ multiplex PCR, the TCRdb table keeps only in-frame clones and is missing some. The table lists about 310,000 clones, approximately 80% of them singletons. The germline gives CDR1 SGHTA, CDR2 FQGNSA. There are 13 residues in the CDR3. Trimming left V 5 bases short and J 2 bases short, with 10 bases between. The sequence derives from a human donor with chronic lymphocytic leukemia. Here the sequenced sample was PBMCs, taken before ibrutinib treatment. The rearrangement uses TRBV7-2 and TRBJ2-7; no firm D call. As DNA, the CDR3 is TGTGCCAGCAGCCTGGGCGTAACCTACGAGCAGTACTTC. The encoded protein is CASSLGVTYEQYF.